A selection of T cell receptor beta chains follows, all from one sample in a study of shared clonotypes between healthy human individuals. Sequencing was performed with immunoSEQ multiplex PCR; in TCRdb, only in-frame clones are kept and a portion is missing. The sample lists over a million clones; approximately 76% were seen once. Input material: memory CD4+ T cells sorted from blood. Receptors originate from a man aged 18 to 35 in good health. CDR3s include the opening cysteine and the closing phenylalanine or tryptophan. A D gene is named only where the DNA matches it firmly. Size values are once, few and many counts, or a class for expanded clones, and some rows have none.

j_call d_call clone_size v_call cdr3_aa cdr3_nt
TRBJ1-1 NA many TRBV7-2 CASSTTVNTEAFF TGTGCCAGCAGCACGACAGTGAACACTGAAGCTTTCTTT
TRBJ1-3 NA NA TRBV25-1 CASSDSRTPGNTIYF TGTGCCAGCAGTGATTCCCGGACACCTGGAAACACCATATATTTT
TRBJ1-3 TRBD1 NA TRBV19 CASRILSGTDSGNTIYF TGTGCCAGTAGAATACTATCCGGGACAGATTCTGGAAACACCATATATTTT
TRBJ1-2 TRBD1 many TRBV9 CASSEGQGMNYGYTF TGTGCCAGCAGCGAAGGACAGGGGATGAACTATGGCTACACCTTC
TRBJ1-5 NA NA TRBV6-1 CASMGLGNQPQHF TGTGCCAGCATGGGCCTGGGGAATCAGCCCCAGCATTTT
TRBJ1-2 NA few TRBV30 CAWGGINYGYTF TGTGCCTGGGGCGGTATTAACTATGGCTACACCTTC
TRBJ1-2 NA few TRBV7-2 CASSTGHVDYGYTF TGTGCCAGCAGCACCGGACACGTGGACTATGGCTACACCTTC
TRBJ1-6 NA NA TRBV6-5 CASSYPQGHSPLHF TGTGCCAGCAGTTACCCCCAGGGCCATTCACCCCTCCACTTT
TRBJ2-3 TRBD1 NA TRBV27 CASSMGQGATDTQYF TGTGCCAGCAGTATGGGACAGGGGGCAACAGATACGCAGTATTTT
TRBJ2-7 NA NA TRBV12-5 CASGLDLGEQYF TGTGCTAGTGGTTTGGACCTCGGCGAGCAGTACTTC
TRBJ1-2 NA NA TRBV7-8 CASSLGGSYGYTF TGTGCCAGCAGCTTAGGAGGGAGCTATGGCTACACCTTC
TRBJ2-1 TRBD2 NA TRBV27 CASSFFAGGEQFF TGTGCCAGCAGTTTCTTCGCGGGAGGTGAGCAGTTCTTC
TRBJ1-4 NA NA TRBV5-5 CASSLNRNEKLFF TGTGCCAGCAGCTTGAACCGGAATGAAAAACTGTTTTTT
TRBJ1-5 NA NA TRBV28 CASSLNAEPQHF TGTGCCAGCAGTTTGAATGCGGAGCCCCAGCATTTT
TRBJ1-2 NA NA TRBV12-5 CASGSEWELNYGYTF TGTGCTAGTGGTTCCGAGTGGGAACTCAACTATGGCTACACCTTC
TRBJ1-4 NA NA TRBV29-1 CSVEVEDAHFQEKLFF TGCAGCGTTGAAGTTGAAGACGCTCACTTTCAGGAAAAACTGTTTTTT
TRBJ2-3 TRBD2 NA TRBV7-2 CASSTGLAGNTDTQYF TGTGCCAGCAGCACGGGACTAGCGGGGAACACAGATACGCAGTATTTT
TRBJ2-1 NA NA TRBV7-2 CATRTGMRGEQFF TGTGCCACCCGGACTGGTATGAGGGGTGAGCAGTTCTTC
TRBJ1-2 TRBD1 NA TRBV11-3 CASSPHTGSKQGFDGYTF TGTGCCAGCAGCCCACATACCGGGTCTAAACAGGGGTTCGATGGCTACACCTTC
TRBJ1-6 NA NA TRBV5-4 CASSFQTDYNSPLHF TGTGCCAGCAGCTTTCAGACTGACTATAATTCACCCCTCCACTTT
TRBJ1-5 NA NA TRBV9 CASSVLGASNQPQHF TGTGCCAGCAGCGTTCTGGGGGCGTCGAATCAGCCCCAGCATTTT
TRBJ1-6 NA many TRBV25-1 CASRVGASPLHF TGTGCCAGCAGGGTAGGGGCCTCACCCCTCCACTTT
TRBJ2-7 NA NA TRBV10-3 CAISELARGSYEQYF TGTGCCATCAGTGAGTTAGCCAGAGGGTCCTACGAGCAGTACTTC
TRBJ1-1 NA NA TRBV5-1 CASSSQGTEAFF TGCGCCAGCAGCTCCCAGGGCACTGAAGCTTTCTTT
TRBJ1-6 NA NA TRBV14 CASSQDYRGALHF TGTGCCAGCAGCCAAGACTACCGAGGGGCCCTCCACTTT
TRBJ1-1 NA NA TRBV19 CASNTRDTEAFF TGTGCCAGTAATACCAGAGACACTGAAGCTTTCTTT
TRBJ2-7 NA NA TRBV30 CAWTRDPPYEQYF TGTGCCTGGACTCGCGACCCGCCCTACGAGCAGTACTTC
TRBJ1-3 TRBD1 NA TRBV6-5 CASTRTGDGNTIYF TGTGCCAGCACGAGGACAGGCGATGGAAACACCATATATTTT
TRBJ1-1 TRBD1 few TRBV30 CAWSLAGTVKNTEAFF TGTGCCTGGAGTCTGGCCGGGACAGTGAAGAACACTGAAGCTTTCTTT
TRBJ2-1 NA NA TRBV11-3 CASSLEQGSYNEQFF TGTGCCAGCAGCTTAGAGCAGGGTTCCTACAATGAGCAGTTCTTC
TRBJ1-4 NA NA TRBV5-1 CASSPTELSREKLFF TGCGCCAGCAGTCCGACAGAGCTTTCTCGGGAAAAACTGTTTTTT
TRBJ2-3 TRBD1 NA TRBV4-1 CASSQVGQGRGDTQYF TGCGCCAGCAGCCAAGTAGGACAGGGGCGCGGAGATACGCAGTATTTT
TRBJ2-1 NA NA TRBV2 CASNIDFEQFF TGTGCCAGCAATATCGATTTCGAGCAGTTCTTC
TRBJ1-2 NA NA TRBV9 CASSATDKYGYTF TGTGCCAGCAGCGCGACAGACAAATATGGCTACACCTTC
TRBJ1-3 TRBD1 few TRBV30 CAWSLDFSGTGSGNTIYF TGTGCCTGGAGTCTCGATTTCTCCGGGACAGGGTCTGGAAACACCATATATTTT
TRBJ2-7 TRBD2 NA TRBV7-9 CASSTGTSGSYEQYF TGTGCCAGCAGCACTGGGACTAGCGGCTCCTACGAGCAGTACTTC
TRBJ2-5 NA once TRBV20-1 CSASWAETQYF TGCAGCGCTAGTTGGGCAGAGACCCAGTACTTC
TRBJ1-6 TRBD1 NA TRBV11-3 CASSRDSANSPLHF TGTGCCAGCAGCAGGGACAGCGCAAATTCACCCCTCCACTTT
TRBJ2-3 TRBD2 NA TRBV10-3 CAISLSGRKDTQYF TGTGCCATCAGTCTTAGCGGGAGAAAAGATACGCAGTATTTT
TRBJ1-5 NA NA TRBV7-2 CASSLWGSQPQHF TGTGCCAGCAGCTTATGGGGAAGTCAGCCCCAGCATTTT
TRBJ1-1 TRBD1 NA TRBV5-1 CASRGQTGANTEAFF TGCGCCAGCAGGGGACAGACAGGGGCGAACACTGAAGCTTTCTTT
TRBJ2-1 NA NA TRBV27 CASSLRGGEQFF TGTGCCAGCAGTCTGAGGGGGGGTGAGCAGTTCTTC
TRBJ2-5 TRBD2 NA TRBV10-3 CAISGRTSAQETQYF TGTGCCATCAGTGGACGGACTAGCGCCCAAGAGACCCAGTACTTC
TRBJ2-2 NA NA TRBV7-2 CASSNRGGGSGELFF TGTGCCAGCAGCAACAGGGGAGGGGGATCCGGGGAGCTGTTTTTT
TRBJ2-3 TRBD2 NA TRBV7-2 CASSLWVSGSGTDTQYF TGTGCCAGCAGCTTATGGGTTAGCGGGAGCGGCACAGATACGCAGTATTTT
TRBJ2-7 NA NA TRBV7-9 CASTPPSGLHVPGYEQYF TGTGCCAGCACCCCCCCTTCCGGACTCCACGTCCCCGGGTACGAGCAGTACTTC
TRBJ2-1 NA NA TRBV7-6 CASSQRLDSYNEQFF TGTGCCAGCAGCCAGCGACTAGACTCCTACAATGAGCAGTTCTTC
TRBJ1-4 NA once TRBV27 CASIKLTLSRLNEKLFF TGTGCCAGCATCAAACTAACCCTCAGCCGTCTTAATGAAAAACTGTTTTTT
TRBJ1-2 NA NA TRBV15 CATSRGGIRTSNYGYTF TGTGCCACCAGCAGAGGGGGTATACGCACTTCTAACTATGGCTACACCTTC
TRBJ2-2 NA NA TRBV9 CASSVGDPTGELFF TGTGCCAGCAGCGTAGGGGACCCCACCGGGGAGCTGTTTTTT
TRBJ1-1 TRBD1 NA TRBV15 CATSRTGGWSETEAFF TGTGCCACCAGCAGGACAGGGGGCTGGTCGGAGACTGAAGCTTTCTTT
TRBJ1-6 NA NA TRBV4-1 CASSLRQPPLHF TGCGCCAGCAGCCTTAGGCAGCCACCCCTCCACTTT
TRBJ1-3 NA NA TRBV7-6 CASSLRTSSGNTIYF TGTGCCAGCAGCTTACGGACTTCGTCTGGAAACACCATATATTTT
TRBJ1-6 NA few TRBV5-6 CASSWGGIYNSPLHF TGTGCCAGCAGCTGGGGTGGCATATATAATTCACCCCTCCACTTT
TRBJ1-4 NA few TRBV7-2 CASSLGGHANEKLFF TGTGCCAGCAGCTTAGGGGGTCATGCTAATGAAAAACTGTTTTTT
TRBJ1-6 NA few TRBV10-3 CAISEWATNSPLHF TGTGCCATCAGTGAGTGGGCAACTAATTCACCCCTCCACTTT